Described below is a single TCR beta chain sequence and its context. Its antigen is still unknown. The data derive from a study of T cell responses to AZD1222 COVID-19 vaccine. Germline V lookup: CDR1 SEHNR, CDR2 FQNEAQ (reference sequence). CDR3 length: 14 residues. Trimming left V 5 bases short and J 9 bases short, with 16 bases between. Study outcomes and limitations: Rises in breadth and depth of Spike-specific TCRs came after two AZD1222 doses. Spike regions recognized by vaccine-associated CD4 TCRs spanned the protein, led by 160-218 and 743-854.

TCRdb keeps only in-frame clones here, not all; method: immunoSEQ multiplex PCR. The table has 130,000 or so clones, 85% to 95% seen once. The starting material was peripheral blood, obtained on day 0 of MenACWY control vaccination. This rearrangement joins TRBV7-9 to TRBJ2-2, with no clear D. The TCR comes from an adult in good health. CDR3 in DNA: TGTGCCAGCAGCCCTCCTGTGTTAGGGAGGGAGCTGTTTTTT. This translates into CASSPPVLGRELFF. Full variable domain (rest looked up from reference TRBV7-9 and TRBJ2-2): DTGVSQNPRHKITKRGQNVTFRCDPISEHNRLYWYRQTLGQGPEFLTYFQNEAQLEKSRLLSDRFSAERPKGSFSTLEIQRTEQGDSAMYLCASSPPVLGRELFFGEGSRLTVL.